These T cell receptor beta chains were read from a single sample in a study of blood T cell repertoires in COVID-19. The protocol was immunoSEQ multiplex PCR, while the TCRdb copy is restricted to in-frame clones and leaves out a portion. The profile shows 150,000 to 200,000 clones, approximately 90% of them singletons. Sequencing used peripheral blood. The receptor set was obtained from a man aged 18 to 29 who had recovered from COVID-19. Both conserved end residues are trimmed from each CDR3. The size field is filled for only some rows; it gives once, few, many or a size class.

cdr3_aa	v_call	j_call	clone_size
ASSDPTGTSPLH	TRBV10-2	TRBJ1-6	few
AISADREAF	TRBV10-3	TRBJ1-1	NA
ASSPRGMNTEAF	TRBV18	TRBJ1-1	NA
ASSQDTRGNQPQH	TRBV3-1/TRBV3-2	TRBJ1-5	NA
ASSPRLAGDDEQY	TRBV18	TRBJ2-7	NA
ASSRLERYNEQF	TRBV7-8	TRBJ2-1	NA
ASSLGTGVEKLF	TRBV7-9	TRBJ1-4	NA
ASSVNGGTGELF	TRBV9	TRBJ2-2	NA
ASSYPLAGIQETQY	TRBV6-2/TRBV6-3	TRBJ2-5	NA
ASAVAGGAYNEQF	TRBV27	TRBJ2-1	NA
ASSLLAGSYEQY	TRBV27	TRBJ2-7	NA
AISESKFGQGLGNEKLF	TRBV10-3	TRBJ1-4	NA
ASSAGGPSYEQY	TRBV5-6	TRBJ2-7	NA
ASSGPGGPSFGDTQY	TRBV6-1	TRBJ2-3	NA
ASSPSNSPRGYT	TRBV4-3	TRBJ1-2	NA
ASSSPFQTSGVLY	TRBV11-2	TRBJ2-3	NA
SAAWASETQY	TRBV29-1	TRBJ2-5	NA
SVPSTVLLYNEQF	TRBV29-1	TRBJ2-1	NA
ASSIVEGANYGYT	TRBV19	TRBJ1-2	NA
ASSDIQGYGYT	TRBV6-4	TRBJ1-2	NA
ASSIEAATNEKLF	TRBV19	TRBJ1-4	NA
ASSPLGLAGVGEQF	TRBV5-4	TRBJ2-1	NA
ASSPTTGYQRGYT	TRBV9	TRBJ1-2	few
ASSPGLAGVEETQY	TRBV9	TRBJ2-5	NA
ASSYSAFGGTQY	TRBV6-5	TRBJ2-5	NA